This T cell receptor beta chain was sequenced in a study of CD8 T cells in ankylosing spondylitis. Each CDR3 protein is one row after TCRdb ran MiXCR on the 5' RACE reads. Counted here are around 300,000 distinct CDR3 sequences, more than 9% occurring once; the ten biggest clones make up 8% to 9.5%. General study findings and limits: Blood of patients with ankylosing spondylitis appeared to be characterized by a TCR beta motif of fewer than 10 highly homologous variants. Relatively scarce in peripheral blood, disease-linked clones were CD8+.

CDR1 is DFQATT and CDR2 is SNEGSKA in the germline V gene (reference sequence). The CDR3 spans 16 residues. J gave up 6 bases and V 6 bases, and 17 bases lay outside the gene matches. In regard to this clonotype: Antigen unknown.

This chain links TRBV20-1 with TRBJ2-1, with 7 bases that match TRBD1. Material: blood, either unsorted or a sorted T cell fraction (not recorded which). This TCR derives from a female donor with ankylosing spondylitis or in good health (not recorded which). The CDR3 DNA reads TGCAGTGCCCCCCCTACGACAGGGAATCTTCGCAATGAGCAGTTCTTC. Protein: CSAPPTTGNLRNEQFF.